This T cell receptor (beta chain) was observed in a study of type 1 and type 2 diabetes patients. PCR was run on genomic DNA. Multiplex PCR with 30 forward and 13 reverse primers amplified the TCR beta CDR3. TCRdb redid the calling of the multiplex PCR reads with MiXCR, one entry per CDR3 protein. The table has around 300,000 distinct CDR3 sequences, around 47% seen once; the top ten hold approximately 14%. The CDR3 loop spans 16 amino acids. Germline lookup yields CDR1 MGHRA and CDR2 YSYEKL. V lost 4 bases and J 3 bases, leaving 19 bases between the germline ends. Details on this clonotype: Its target is unknown.

Findings of the study overall: Type 2 diabetes repertoires were more diverse than type 1 diabetes repertoires.

The chain carries TRBV4-1 and TRBJ2-7, with D possibly TRBD2 on 6 matching bases. The sequencing sample was made of peripheral blood mononuclear cells (PBMCs). The sequence was obtained from a man in his late teens or twenties with type 2 diabetes. CDR3 amino acids: CASSPRAGPAGYEQYF. Here the CDR3 DNA reads TGCGCCAGCAGCCCCCGCGCGGGACCGGCGGGCTACGAGCAGTACTTC.